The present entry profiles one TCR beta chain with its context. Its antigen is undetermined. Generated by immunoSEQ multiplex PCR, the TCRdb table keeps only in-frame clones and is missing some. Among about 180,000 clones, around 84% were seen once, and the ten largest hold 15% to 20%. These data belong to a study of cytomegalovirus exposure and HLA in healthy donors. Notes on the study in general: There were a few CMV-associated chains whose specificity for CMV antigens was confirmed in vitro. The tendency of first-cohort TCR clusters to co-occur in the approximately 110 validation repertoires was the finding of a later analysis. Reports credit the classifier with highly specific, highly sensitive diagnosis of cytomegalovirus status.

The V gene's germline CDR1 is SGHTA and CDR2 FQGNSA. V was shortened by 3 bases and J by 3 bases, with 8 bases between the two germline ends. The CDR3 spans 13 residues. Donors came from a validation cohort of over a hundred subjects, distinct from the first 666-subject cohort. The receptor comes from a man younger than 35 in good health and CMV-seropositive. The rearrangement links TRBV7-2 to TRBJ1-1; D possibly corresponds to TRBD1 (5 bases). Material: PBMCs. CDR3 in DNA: TGTGCCAGCAGCTTTCCAGGGTACACTGAAGCTTTCTTT. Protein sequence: CASSFPGYTEAFF. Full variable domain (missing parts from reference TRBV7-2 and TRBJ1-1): GAGVSQSPSNKVTEKGKDVELRCDPISGHTALYWYRQSLGQGLEFLIYFQGNSAPDKSGLPSDRFSAERTGGSVSTLTIQRTQQEDSAVYLCASSFPGYTEAFFGQGTRLTVV.